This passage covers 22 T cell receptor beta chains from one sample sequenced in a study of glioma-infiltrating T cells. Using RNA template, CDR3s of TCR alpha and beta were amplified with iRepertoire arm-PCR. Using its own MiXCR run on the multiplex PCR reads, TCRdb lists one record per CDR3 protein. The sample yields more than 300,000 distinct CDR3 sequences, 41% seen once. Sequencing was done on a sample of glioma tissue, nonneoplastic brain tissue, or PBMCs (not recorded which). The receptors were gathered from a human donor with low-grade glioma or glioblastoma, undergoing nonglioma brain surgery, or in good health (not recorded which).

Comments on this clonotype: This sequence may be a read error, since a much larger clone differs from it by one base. The CDR3 loop is CDSSLGLAGTEQYF. The CDR3, as DNA: TGTGACAGCAGCCTAGGACTAGCGGGTACTGAGCAGTACTTC. The chain employs TRBV6-1 and TRBJ2-1, with TRBD2 matching 11 bases. The J call is doubtful: the DNA matches TRBJ2-7 better. Germline V gives CDR1 MNHNS, CDR2 SASEGT. This CDR3 is built from 14 residues.

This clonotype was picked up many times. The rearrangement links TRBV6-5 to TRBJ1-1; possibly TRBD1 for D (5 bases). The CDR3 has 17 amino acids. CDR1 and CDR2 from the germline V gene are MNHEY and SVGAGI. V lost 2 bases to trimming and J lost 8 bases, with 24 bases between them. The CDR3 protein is CASSYGSTGGPSGEAFF. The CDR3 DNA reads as TGTGCCAGCAGTTACGGGAGTACCGGAGGCCCATCAGGGGAAGCTTTCTTT.

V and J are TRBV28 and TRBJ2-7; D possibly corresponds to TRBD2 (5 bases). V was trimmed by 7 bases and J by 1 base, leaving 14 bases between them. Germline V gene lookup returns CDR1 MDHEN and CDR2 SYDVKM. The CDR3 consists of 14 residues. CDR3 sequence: CASMRALGSYEQYF. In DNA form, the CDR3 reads TGTGCCAGCATGAGGGCCCTAGGATCCTACGAGCAGTACTTC.

The CDR3 nucleotides are TGTGCCACCAGCAGGAGTGGGGGGACTCAGCCCCAGCATTTT. Protein: CATSRSGGTQPQHF. The genes are TRBV15 and TRBJ1-5; a weak D match, TRBD1 (5 bases). Germline V gene sequence: CDR1 LNHNV, CDR2 YYDKDF (reference sequence). This CDR3 spans 14 amino acids. V lost 3 bases and J 6 bases, leaving 12 bases between the germline ends.

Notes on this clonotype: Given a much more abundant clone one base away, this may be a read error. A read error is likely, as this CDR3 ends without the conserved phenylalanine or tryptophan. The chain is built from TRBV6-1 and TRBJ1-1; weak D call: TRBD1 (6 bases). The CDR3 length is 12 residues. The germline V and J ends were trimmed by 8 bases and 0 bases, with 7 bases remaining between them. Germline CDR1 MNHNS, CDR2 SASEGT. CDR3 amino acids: CASGTLNTEAFL. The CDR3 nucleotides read TGTGCCAGCGGGACACTGAACACTGAAGCTTTCCTT.

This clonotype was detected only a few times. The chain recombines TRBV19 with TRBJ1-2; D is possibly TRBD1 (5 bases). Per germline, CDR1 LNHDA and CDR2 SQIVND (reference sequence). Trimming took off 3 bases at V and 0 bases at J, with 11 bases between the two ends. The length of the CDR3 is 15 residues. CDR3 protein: CASSIFDSSNYGYTF. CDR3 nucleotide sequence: TGTGCCAGTAGTATCTTCGACAGCTCTAACTATGGCTACACCTTC.

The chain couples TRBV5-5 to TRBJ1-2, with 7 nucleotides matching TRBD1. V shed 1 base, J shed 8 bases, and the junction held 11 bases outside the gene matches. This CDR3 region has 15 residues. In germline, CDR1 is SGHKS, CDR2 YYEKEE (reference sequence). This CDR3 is CASSLTTGMMRGYTF. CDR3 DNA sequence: TGTGCCAGCAGCTTGACGACAGGGATGATGCGGGGCTACACCTTC.

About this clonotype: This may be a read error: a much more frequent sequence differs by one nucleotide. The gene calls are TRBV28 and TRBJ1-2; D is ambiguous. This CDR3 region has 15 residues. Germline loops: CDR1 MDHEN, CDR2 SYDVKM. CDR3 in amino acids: CAGSLVTSTNYGYTF. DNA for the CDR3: TGTGCCGGCAGTTTGGTCACGTCTACGAACTATGGCTACACCTTC.

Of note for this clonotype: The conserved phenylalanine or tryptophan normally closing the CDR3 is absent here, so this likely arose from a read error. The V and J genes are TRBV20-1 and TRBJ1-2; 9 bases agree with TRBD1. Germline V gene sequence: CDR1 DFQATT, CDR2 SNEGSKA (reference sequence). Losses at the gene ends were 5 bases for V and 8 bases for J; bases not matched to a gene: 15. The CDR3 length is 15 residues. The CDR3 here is CSAGPVIQGAEGYTL. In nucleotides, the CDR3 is TGCAGTGCTGGACCGGTCATACAGGGGGCGGAGGGCTACACCCTC.

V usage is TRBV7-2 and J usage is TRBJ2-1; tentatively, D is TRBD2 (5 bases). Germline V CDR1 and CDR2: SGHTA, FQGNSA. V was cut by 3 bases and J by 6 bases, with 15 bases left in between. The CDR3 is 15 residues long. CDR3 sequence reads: CASSFGEGPSNEQFF. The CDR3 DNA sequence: TGTGCCAGCAGCTTTGGAGAGGGCCCCTCCAATGAGCAGTTCTTC.

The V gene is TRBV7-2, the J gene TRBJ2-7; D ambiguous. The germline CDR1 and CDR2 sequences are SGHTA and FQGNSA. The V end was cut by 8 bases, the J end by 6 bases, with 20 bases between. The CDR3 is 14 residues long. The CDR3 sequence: CASGPGRILLEQYF. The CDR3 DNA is TGTGCCAGCGGCCCCGGTAGGATTTTGCTCGAGCAGTACTTC.

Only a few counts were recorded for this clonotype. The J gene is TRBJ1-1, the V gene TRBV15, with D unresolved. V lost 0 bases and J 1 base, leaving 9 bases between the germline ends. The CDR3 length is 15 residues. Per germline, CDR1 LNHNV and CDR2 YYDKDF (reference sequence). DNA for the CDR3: TGTGCCACCAGCAGAGAACGGCTGCAGAACACTGAAGCTTTCTTT. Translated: CATSRERLQNTEAFF.

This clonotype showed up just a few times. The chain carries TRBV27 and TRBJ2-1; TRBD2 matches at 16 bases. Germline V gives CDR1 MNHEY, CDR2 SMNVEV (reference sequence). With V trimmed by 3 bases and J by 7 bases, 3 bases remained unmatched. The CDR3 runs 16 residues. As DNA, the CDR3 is TGTGCCAGCAGTTTTCTGGGACTAGCGGGAGGGAATGAGCAGTTCTTC. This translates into CASSFLGLAGGNEQFF.

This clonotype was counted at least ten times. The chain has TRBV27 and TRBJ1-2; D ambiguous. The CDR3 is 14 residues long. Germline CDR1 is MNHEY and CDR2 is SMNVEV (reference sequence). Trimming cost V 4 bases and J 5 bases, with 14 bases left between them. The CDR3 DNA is TGTGCCAGCAGTTCCTCCCGCGGGAGGTATGGCTACACCTTC. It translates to CASSSSRGRYGYTF.

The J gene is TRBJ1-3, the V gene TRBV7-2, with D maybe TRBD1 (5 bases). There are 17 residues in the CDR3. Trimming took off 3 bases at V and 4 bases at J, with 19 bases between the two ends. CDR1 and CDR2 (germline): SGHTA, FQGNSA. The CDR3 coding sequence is TGTGCCAGCAGCTTTCTTTATCCGGGGCGCGGCGGAAACACCATATATTTT. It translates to CASSFLYPGRGGNTIYF.

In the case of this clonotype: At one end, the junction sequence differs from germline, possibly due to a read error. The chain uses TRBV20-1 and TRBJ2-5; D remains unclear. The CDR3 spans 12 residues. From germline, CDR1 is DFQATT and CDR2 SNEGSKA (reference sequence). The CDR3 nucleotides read TGCAGTGCTAGAGTGCAGCCAGAGGCCCAGTACTTC. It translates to CSARVQPEAQYF.

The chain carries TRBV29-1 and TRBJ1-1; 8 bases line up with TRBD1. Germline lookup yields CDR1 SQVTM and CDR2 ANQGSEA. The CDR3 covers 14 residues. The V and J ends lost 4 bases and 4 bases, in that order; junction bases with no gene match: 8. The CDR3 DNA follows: TGCAGCGTTGCCTTCCCGGACAGGGCCACTGAAGCTTTCTTT. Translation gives CSVAFPDRATEAFF. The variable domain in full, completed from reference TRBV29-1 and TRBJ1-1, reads SAVISQKPSRDICQRGTSLTIQCQVDSQVTMMFWYRQQPGQSLTLIATANQGSEATYESGFVIDKFPISRPNLTFSTLTVSNMSPEDSSIYLCSVAFPDRATEAFFGQGTRLTVV.

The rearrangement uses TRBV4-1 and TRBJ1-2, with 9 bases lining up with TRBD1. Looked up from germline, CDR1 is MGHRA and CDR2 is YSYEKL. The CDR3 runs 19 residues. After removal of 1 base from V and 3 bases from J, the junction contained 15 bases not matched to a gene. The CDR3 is CASSQGTGGYYRAYYGYTF. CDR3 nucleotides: TGCGCCAGCAGCCAAGGAACAGGGGGCTACTATAGGGCGTACTATGGCTACACCTTC.

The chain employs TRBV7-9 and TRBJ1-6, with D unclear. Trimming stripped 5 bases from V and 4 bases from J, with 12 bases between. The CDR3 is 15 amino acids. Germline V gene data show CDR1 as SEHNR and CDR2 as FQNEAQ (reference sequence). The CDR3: CASSISTDYNSPLHF. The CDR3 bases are TGTGCCAGCAGCATTAGCACGGATTATAATTCACCCCTCCACTTT.

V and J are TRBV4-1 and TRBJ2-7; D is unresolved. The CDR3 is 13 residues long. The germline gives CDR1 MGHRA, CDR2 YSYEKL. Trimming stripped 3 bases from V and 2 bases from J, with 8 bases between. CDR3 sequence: CASSHDDTYEQYF. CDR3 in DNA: TGCGCCAGCAGCCATGATGATACCTACGAGCAGTACTTC.

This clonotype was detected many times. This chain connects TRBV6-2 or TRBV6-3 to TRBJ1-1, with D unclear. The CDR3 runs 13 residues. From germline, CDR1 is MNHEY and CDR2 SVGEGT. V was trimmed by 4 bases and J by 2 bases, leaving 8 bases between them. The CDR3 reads CASSFDTNTEAFF. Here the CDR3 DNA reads TGTGCCAGCAGTTTTGACACTAACACTGAAGCTTTCTTT.

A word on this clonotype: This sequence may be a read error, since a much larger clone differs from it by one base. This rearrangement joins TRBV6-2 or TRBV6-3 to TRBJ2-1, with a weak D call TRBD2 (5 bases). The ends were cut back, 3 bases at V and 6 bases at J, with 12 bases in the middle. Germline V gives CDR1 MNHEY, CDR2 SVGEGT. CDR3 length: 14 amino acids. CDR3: CASSYIRGSNEQFF. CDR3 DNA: TGTGCCAGCAGTTATATTAGAGGGAGCAATGAGCAGTTCTTC.